This T cell receptor beta chain was observed in a study of T cells after yellow fever vaccination. TCRdb re-derived calls from the 5' RACE reads in MiXCR, one entry per CDR3 protein. The table has approximately 300,000 distinct CDR3 sequences, 6.8% seen once. Sequencing used PBMCs, obtained about 49 days after the first yellow fever vaccination. This receptor was obtained from a man younger than 30 who received the YFV17D yellow fever vaccine.

In DNA, the CDR3 is TGTGCCAGCAGCTTGGTGCCGGGGGGGAACACCGGGGAGCTGTTTTTT. Protein: CASSLVPGGNTGELFF. The rearrangement joins TRBV5-5 to TRBJ2-2; 7 bases agree with TRBD2. Looked up from germline, CDR1 is SGHKS and CDR2 is YYEKEE (reference sequence). CDR3 size: 16 residues. V was pared by 0 bases and J by 1 base, with 3 bases of the junction left unmatched.